The sequence of this TCR beta chain was determined in a study of metastatic and nonmetastatic thyroid tumors. Overall study: Patients with malignant and benign thyroid disease provided blood and tumor or nodule tissue, whose repertoires were compared.

There were no patients who had received any treatment before thyroid surgery. In the authors' workflow: CDR3 differences across clinicopathological groups were used to build a distant-metastasis classifier for papillary thyroid cancer. TCRdb re-called the PCR reads with MiXCR. The V and J calls reflect TCRdb's pipeline rather than the authors' work. This table has approximately 30,000 clones, about 30% appearing once. V shed 3 bases and J shed 3 bases, with 5 bases lying between them. The CDR3 totals 12 residues. In germline, CDR1 is MDHEN, CDR2 SYDVKM. This clone occurred many times. Its antigen remains unknown. Whole-study findings and limits: The study reportedly found significantly higher TCR beta diversity in malignant thyroid tumors than benign nodules, in blood and tumor.

Sequencing input: blood. The TCR was taken from a female donor with papillary thyroid cancer or a benign thyroid nodule (not recorded which). Some clones in this sample may be carry-over from other donors' samples. The chain uses TRBV28 and TRBJ1-1; D gene uncertain. This chain's CDR3 is CASSFIYTEAFF. In DNA form, the CDR3 reads TGTGCCAGCAGTTTTATATACACTGAAGCTTTCTTT. Full variable domain (remainder filled in from reference TRBV28 and TRBJ1-1): DVKVTQSSRYLVKRTGEKVFLECVQDMDHENMFWYRQDPGLGLRLIYFSYDVKMKEKGDIPEGYSVSREKKERFSLILESASTNQTSMYLCASSFIYTEAFFGQGTRLTVV.